The rows below give T cell receptor beta chains drawn from one sample of a study of blood T cell repertoires in COVID-19. Libraries were prepared by immunoSEQ multiplex PCR; TCRdb keeps only in-frame clonotypes and omits some of them. The sample lists 200,000 to 250,000 clones, 70% to 90% occurring once. Specimen: peripheral blood. The receptors shown here come from a woman between 18 and 30 years old who had recovered from COVID-19. Each CDR3 is given with its conserved first and last residue. A D gene is named only where the DNA matches it firmly. Not all rows give a size; the values are once, few, many and, for expanded clones, a class.

abundance	d_gene	v_gene	j_gene	CDR3nt	CDR3aa
few	TRBD1	TRBV27	TRBJ2-2	TGTGCCAGCAAAACAGGGGGTCCCACCGGGGAGCTGTTTTTT	CASKTGGPTGELFF
-	TRBD2	TRBV27	TRBJ2-3	TGTGCCAGCAGCAATGGACTAGCGGGAGTATATACGCAGTATTTT	CASSNGLAGVYTQYF
-	-	TRBV5-1	TRBJ2-5	TGCGCCAGCAGCCCACAAATATCAGGAGAGACCCAGTACTTC	CASSPQISGETQYF
-	-	TRBV7-9	TRBJ1-2	TGTGCCAGCAGCCCCCGAGGGAACTATGGCTACACCTTC	CASSPRGNYGYTF
-	TRBD1	TRBV29-1	TRBJ2-7	TGCAGCGTTTCCGGGACAGGAAGCTCCTACGAGCAGTACTTC	CSVSGTGSSYEQYF
-	-	TRBV29-1	TRBJ2-5	TGCAGCGTTGAAGGGACAGGGAGGGAAGAGACCCAGTACTTC	CSVEGTGREETQYF
-	-	TRBV24-1	TRBJ2-1	TGTGCCACCAGTCGTACCCGGCTAGGTGAGCAGTTCTTC	CATSRTRLGEQFF
-	TRBD2	TRBV5-1	TRBJ2-7	TGCGCCAGCAGCTTGGAGGGAGGGTTCTACGAGCAGTACTTC	CASSLEGGFYEQYF
-	TRBD1	TRBV7-9	TRBJ1-1	TGTGCCAGCAGCTTAAGACAGGGCCGACCAGGTGAAGCTTTCTTT	CASSLRQGRPGEAFF
-	-	TRBV7-9	TRBJ1-2	TGTGCCAGCAGCCTTGACAATAACTATGGCTACACCTTC	CASSLDNNYGYTF
once	-	TRBV7-2	TRBJ1-3	TGTGCCAGCAGACGGGGTGTGGGAAACACCATATATTTT	CASRRGVGNTIYF
-	TRBD2	TRBV7-2	TRBJ2-3	TGTGCCAGCAGCTTATTGCGGGGGACCACCGATACGCAGTATTTT	CASSLLRGTTDTQYF
-	-	TRBV10-1	TRBJ1-3	TGCGCCAGCAGTGACTCTCCAGGGTCGTCTGGAAACACCATATATTTT	CASSDSPGSSGNTIYF
-	TRBD1	TRBV18	TRBJ1-2	TGTGCCAGCTCACCACCTTTCGGGACAGATTCAGGCTACACCTTC	CASSPPFGTDSGYTF
-	-	TRBV2	TRBJ1-5	TGTGCCAGCAGTGAAGACAGTTATCAGCCCCAGCATTTT	CASSEDSYQPQHF
-	-	TRBV27	TRBJ2-1	TGTGCCAGCAGTCCTACAGGAGGGAGCTCCTACAATGAGCAGTTCTTC	CASSPTGGSSYNEQFF
-	TRBD2	TRBV10-1	TRBJ2-2	TGCGCCAGCAGTGGCGGACTAGCGGGCTTAAGGGACGCGAACACCGGGGAGCTGTTTTTT	CASSGGLAGLRDANTGELFF
-	-	TRBV7-9	TRBJ1-1	TGTGCCAGCAGCTTCGGGCAGGGAATGAACACTGAAGCTTTCTTT	CASSFGQGMNTEAFF
many	-	TRBV19	TRBJ1-5	TGTGCCAGTGTAAAGGTCCAGGGTTACCAGCCCCAGCATTTT	CASVKVQGYQPQHF
-	-	TRBV12-5	TRBJ2-1	TGTGCTAGTGGTTTGAGTAGAGGTAAGAATGAGCAGTTCTTC	CASGLSRGKNEQFF
-	-	TRBV30	TRBJ1-2	TGTGCCTGGTCCCGCGGGCCAAAACTGGGCTACACCTTC	CAWSRGPKLGYTF
-	TRBD1	TRBV7-9	TRBJ1-1	TGTGCCAGCAGCTGGGGGGACAGAATCGAAGCTTTCTTT	CASSWGDRIEAFF
-	TRBD1	TRBV19	TRBJ1-2	TGTGCCAGTACCCCGACAGGGGCGCAGGTTGGCTACACCTTC	CASTPTGAQVGYTF
once	-	TRBV4-1	TRBJ1-6	TGCGCCAGCAGCCAGCCCCGCGAGGGTCCCAATTCACCCCTCCACTTT	CASSQPREGPNSPLHF